This entry lists 9 T cell receptor beta chains sequenced from one sample in a study of cytomegalovirus exposure and HLA in healthy donors. Researchers ran the PCR with 60 Vbeta and 13 Jbeta primers. Sequenced by immunoSEQ multiplex PCR; TCRdb stores in-frame clones only, minus some. The sample carries 200,000 to 250,000 clones, less than 85% recorded once. Sequencing was done on a sample of PBMCs. The receptors were gathered from a young man in good health and CMV-seronegative.

The chain recombines TRBV6-5 with TRBJ2-2, with D maybe TRBD1 (6 bases). Germline CDR1 MNHEY, CDR2 SVGAGI. This CDR3 is 14 amino acids long. Trimming took 3 bases from V and 6 from J, leaving 11 bases between them. The CDR3 DNA reads TGTGCCAGCAGTTATAGGGCAGGGGCCGGGGAGCTGTTTTTT. Residues: CASSYRAGAGELFF.

This chain uses TRBV7-9 with TRBJ2-2, with no clear D. Germline CDR1 and CDR2: SEHNR and FQNEAQ (reference sequence). With 3 bases removed from V and 5 bases from J, the gap between germline ends came to 13 bases. The CDR3 covers 15 residues. The CDR3 sequence: CASSFPRAETGELFF. The CDR3 coding sequence is TGTGCCAGCAGCTTTCCTCGCGCTGAAACCGGGGAGCTGTTTTTT.

Note on this clone: Other DNA sequences in this specimen translate into the identical CDR3. The rearrangement joins TRBV6-1 to TRBJ1-2; 10 positions match TRBD1. Germline V gene lookup returns CDR1 MNHNS and CDR2 SASEGT. Trimming removed 5 bases from V and 2 bases from J; junction bases left unmatched: 2. There are 14 residues in the CDR3. The CDR3 loop is CASSSGQGNYGYTF. The CDR3 region has the DNA TGTGCCAGCAGTTCGGGACAGGGGAACTATGGCTACACCTTC.

This chain links TRBV7-6 with TRBJ1-2; 10 bases align to TRBD1. This CDR3 has 13 residues. Germline V gives CDR1 SGHVS, CDR2 FNYEAQ. J was trimmed by 8 bases and V by 5 bases; bases with no gene match: 5. The CDR3 sequence: CASSPRDRGGYTF. The CDR3 nucleotides read TGTGCCAGCAGCCCTCGGGACAGGGGAGGCTACACCTTC.

As for this clone: One end of the junction varies from germline; a read error may be responsible. V usage is TRBV6-1 and J usage is TRBJ2-1; 10 nucleotides match TRBD2. The germline V gene has CDR1 MNHNS and CDR2 SASEGT. CDR3 length equals 17 residues. The CDR3 sequence is CASREDRLAGGHNEQFF. CDR3 bases: TGTGCCAGCAGGGAAGACCGATTAGCGGGAGGACACAATGAGCAGTTCTTC.

This clone was observed a few times. The V gene is TRBV5-5, the J gene TRBJ1-5; 7 bases match TRBD1. V gave up 1 base and J gave up 5 bases; unmatched junction bases: 15. Germline CDR1 is SGHKS and CDR2 is YYEKEE (reference sequence). The CDR3 runs 18 residues. In nucleotides, the CDR3 is TGTGCCAGCAGCTTGTTTCCTCCAGGACAGGTGGAATATCAGCCCCAGCATTTT. Amino acids: CASSLFPPGQVEYQPQHF.

V is TRBV27 and J is TRBJ2-2, with 8 bases aligning to TRBD1. The CDR3 totals 16 residues. V lost 3 bases, J lost 0 bases, and 3 bases stayed unmatched. Per the germline V gene, CDR1 is MNHEY and CDR2 is SMNVEV (reference sequence). CDR3: CASSFPGQANTGELFF. The CDR3 DNA follows: TGTGCCAGCAGTTTTCCGGGACAGGCGAACACCGGGGAGCTGTTTTTT.

V and J are TRBV4-1 and TRBJ2-5; 11 bases fit TRBD2. The DNA end favors TRBJ2-7, so the J call may be wrong. Per the germline V gene, CDR1 is MGHRA and CDR2 is YSYEKL. The CDR3 runs to 20 residues. CDR3 sequence (DNA): TGCGCCAGCAGCCAGCACGTTAGCGGGAGGGTGGCTTCGGTGTACTACGAGCAGTACTTC. Its protein product is CASSQHVSGRVASVYYEQYF.

CDR3 residues: CASSYTAGGISGYTF. In DNA form, the CDR3 reads TGTGCCAGCAGTTACACGGCAGGGGGAATATCAGGCTACACCTTC. The V and J genes are TRBV6-5 and TRBJ1-2; 7 bases line up with TRBD1. Germline V gene sequence: CDR1 MNHEY, CDR2 SVGAGI. CDR3 length: 15 residues. With 2 bases clipped from V and 8 bases from J, the junction kept 11 bases outside the gene matches.